These 32 T cell receptor beta chains came from one sample sequenced in a study of cytomegalovirus exposure and HLA in healthy donors. Primers included in the PCR were 60 Vbeta and 13 Jbeta primers. Clones were read by immunoSEQ multiplex PCR, and TCRdb kept only the in-frame ones, dropping some. The profile shows around 200,000 clones, 80% to 85% of them singletons. The sequenced material came from PBMCs. All receptors derive from a woman aged 40-49 years in good health and CMV-seronegative.

This rearrangement joins TRBV4-1 to TRBJ1-5; D not resolved. The CDR3 runs 15 residues. Trimming left V 1 base short and J 1 base short, with 8 bases between. Germline values: CDR1 MGHRA, CDR2 YSYEKL. The CDR3 DNA is TGCGCCAGCAGCCAAGGCGAGATGAGCAATCAGCCCCAGCATTTT. This translates into CASSQGEMSNQPQHF.

The chain's CDR3 is CASSRDRVLNTEAFF. For the CDR3, the DNA is TGTGCCAGTAGTCGGGACAGGGTATTGAACACTGAAGCTTTCTTT. V usage is TRBV19 and J usage is TRBJ1-1; 9 bases fit TRBD1. V lost 5 bases and J lost 0; bases outside the gene matches: 4. CDR1 is LNHDA and CDR2 is SQIVND in the germline V gene (reference sequence). This CDR3 has 15 residues.

Remarks on this clone: One junction end disagrees with the germline gene, perhaps due to a read error. The same CDR3 arises from other DNA sequences in this sample as well. The chain links TRBV12-5 to TRBJ2-4; 7 nucleotides line up with TRBD2. Germline lookup yields CDR1 LGHNT and CDR2 FRNRAP. CDR3 length equals 18 residues. This chain's CDR3 is CASGLVTGTKLAKNIQYF. For the CDR3, the DNA is TGTGCCAGTGGTTTGGTAACGGGGACTAAACTAGCCAAAAACATTCAGTACTTC.

CDR3 region: CASSPTGLSNQPQHF. The DNA for the CDR3 is TGTGCCAGCTCACCAACAGGTCTAAGCAATCAGCCCCAGCATTTT. The chain is built from TRBV18 and TRBJ1-5; TRBD1 is a possible D gene (5 bases). V was pared by 2 bases and J by 1 base, with 9 bases between. CDR3 length: 15 residues. From germline, CDR1 is KGHSH and CDR2 LQKENI.

The chain recombines TRBV30 with TRBJ1-4; a weak D match, TRBD1 (5 bases). The V gene lost 8 bases and the J gene lost 5 bases, with 9 bases spanning the gap. The CDR3 loop spans 11 amino acids. Per the germline V gene, CDR1 is GTSNPN and CDR2 is SVGIG (reference sequence). CDR3: CAGGGNEKLFF. CDR3 in DNA: TGTGCCGGGGGGGGGAATGAAAAACTGTTTTTT.

This chain uses TRBV11-2 with TRBJ1-3; no reliable D call. The CDR3 contains 16 residues. Trimming stripped 4 bases from V and 0 bases from J, with 13 bases between. Germline-derived CDR1 and CDR2 are SGHAT and FQNNGV. As DNA, the CDR3 is TGTGCCAGCAGCTGGCTCGGCCCAGGCTCTGGAAACACCATATATTTT. Translation gives CASSWLGPGSGNTIYF. Drawing the rest from reference TRBV11-2 and TRBJ1-3, the complete variable domain is EAGVAQSPRYKIIEKRQSVAFWCNPISGHATLYWYQQILGQGPKLLIQFQNNGVVDDSQLPKDRFSAERLKGVDSTLKIQPAKLEDSAVYLCASSWLGPGSGNTIYFGEGSWLTVV.

This clone has just one count. The chain has TRBV2 and TRBJ2-7; weak D call: TRBD1 (5 bases). The ends were cut back, 6 bases at V and 3 bases at J, with 9 bases in the middle. The CDR3 totals 12 residues. Germline CDR1 reads SNHLY; CDR2 reads FYNNEI. CDR3 nucleotides: TGTGCCAGCAGCGGACAATACTACGAGCAGTACTTC. Amino acid sequence: CASSGQYYEQYF. The variable domain in full, completed from reference TRBV2 and TRBJ2-7, reads EPEVTQTPSHQVTQMGQEVILRCVPISNHLYFYWYRQILGQKVEFLVSFYNNEISEKSEIFDDQFSVERPDGSNFTLKIRSTKLEDSAMYFCASSGQYYEQYFGPGTRLTVT.

The chain recombines TRBV6-4 with TRBJ2-1, with a possible D match to TRBD2 (6 bases). The CDR3 is made up of 15 amino acids. The germline V gene encodes CDR1 MRHNA and CDR2 SNTAGT. Trimming stripped 0 bases from V and 2 bases from J, with 8 bases between. The CDR3 coding sequence is TGTGCCAGCAGTGACTCCGGAGGGCCCTACAATGAGCAGTTCTTC. This codes for CASSDSGGPYNEQFF.

The chain uses TRBV28 and TRBJ1-2; D might be TRBD1 (5 bases). This CDR3 contains 14 residues. Germline assignment: CDR1 MDHEN and CDR2 SYDVKM. V shed 5 bases and J shed 8 bases, with 18 bases lying between them. The CDR3 loop is CASSLLTVTSGYTF. As DNA, the CDR3 is TGTGCCAGCAGTCTACTGACAGTGACGAGCGGCTACACCTTC.

The chain joins TRBV7-8 to TRBJ2-3, with 7 bases lining up with TRBD2. CDR1 and CDR2 from the germline V gene are SGHVS and FQNEAQ. Trimming removed 1 base from V and 4 bases from J; junction bases left unmatched: 8. The CDR3 is made up of 16 amino acids. In DNA, the CDR3 is TGTGCCAGCAGCTTAGAGGAGGGAGGGCGCCCAGATACGCAGTATTTT. This sequence encodes CASSLEEGGRPDTQYF.

The chain combines TRBV25-1 with TRBJ2-7, with 7 nucleotides matching TRBD1. Germline V CDR1 and CDR2: MGHDK, SYGVNS. V was clipped by 7 bases and J by 3 bases; unmatched bases: 9. The CDR3 totals 14 residues. The CDR3 nucleotides are TGTGCCAGCACCTCAAGGGCAGGGGGCTACGAGCAGTACTTC. It is translated as CASTSRAGGYEQYF.

The chain links TRBV6-1 to TRBJ2-3; D is possibly TRBD2 (6 bases). This CDR3 comprises 15 residues. CDR1 MNHNS and CDR2 SASEGT come from the germline V gene. The V end was cut by 6 bases, the J end by 1 base, with 14 bases between. The CDR3 sequence is CASSQLAGGTDTQYF. The CDR3 DNA reads TGTGCCAGCAGCCAACTAGCTGGCGGCACAGATACGCAGTATTTT.

This clone was recorded only once. The V gene is TRBV5-6, the J gene TRBJ2-5; 13 positions agree with TRBD2. The DNA matches TRBJ2-7 better at its end, which makes the J call doubtful. The CDR3 is 17 residues long. Germline V gene lookup returns CDR1 SGHDT and CDR2 YYEEEE. The CDR3 region has the DNA TGTGCCAGCAGCTTGGGAGGACTAGCGGGAGAAGGGCTCGAGCAGTACTTC. Protein product: CASSLGGLAGEGLEQYF.

This rearrangement joins TRBV10-3 to TRBJ2-5; 9 bases fit TRBD2. Near its end, the DNA agrees better with TRBJ2-7, so the J call may be wrong. The CDR3 consists of 15 residues. Germline lookup yields CDR1 ENHRY and CDR2 SYGVKD. The CDR3 protein is CAIGRAGGPPYEQYF. In nucleotides, the CDR3 is TGTGCCATCGGGAGGGCGGGAGGGCCTCCCTACGAGCAGTACTTC.

This clone was counted a single time. This rearrangement joins TRBV27 to TRBJ1-5; 9 nucleotides match TRBD1. The J segment lost 5 bases and the V segment lost 4 bases, leaving 6 bases of the junction unmatched. The CDR3 runs to 15 residues. Per the germline V gene, CDR1 is MNHEY and CDR2 is SMNVEV (reference sequence). The CDR3 region is CASSSRDRVYQPQHF. As DNA, the CDR3 is TGTGCCAGCAGTTCCCGGGACAGGGTTTATCAGCCCCAGCATTTT.

This clone was seen just once. The chain combines TRBV27 with TRBJ1-4; possible D gene TRBD1, 5 bases. The germline V gene has CDR1 MNHEY and CDR2 SMNVEV (reference sequence). The CDR3 has 17 amino acids. The germline V and J ends were trimmed by 2 bases and 8 bases, with 21 bases remaining between them. The CDR3 is CASSLRYRGGKGEKLFF. CDR3 sequence (DNA): TGTGCCAGCAGTTTACGGTATAGGGGTGGGAAAGGGGAAAAACTGTTTTTT.

About this clone itself: At the DNA level, this CDR3 is encoded by other sequences in the same sample as well. The chain links TRBV19 to TRBJ2-1; TRBD2 matches at 9 bases. Germline V gene sequence: CDR1 LNHDA, CDR2 SQIVND (reference sequence). Trimming took 4 bases from V and 3 from J; bases not matched to a gene: 1. This CDR3 spans 14 amino acids. The CDR3 coding sequence is TGTGCCAGTAGTAATAGCGGGAGCTACAATGAGCAGTTCTTC. Translation: CASSNSGSYNEQFF.

The chain has TRBV14 and TRBJ2-7, with 10 bases identical to TRBD2. The CDR3 runs 13 residues. V trimming: 1 base; J trimming: 6 bases; junction bases outside the gene matches: 0. CDR1 is SGHDN and CDR2 is FVKESK in the germline V gene. In DNA, the CDR3 is TGTGCCAGCAGCCAAGGACTAGCGGGCGAGCAGTACTTC. Translating gives CASSQGLAGEQYF.

The chain carries TRBV10-3 and TRBJ2-7; TRBD2 might be the D (6 bases). The CDR3 runs to 16 residues. In germline, CDR1 is ENHRY, CDR2 SYGVKD. V was trimmed by 3 bases and J by 3 bases, leaving 18 bases between them. DNA for the CDR3: TGTGCCATCAGTGACCACGTGGGGTCCGGGAGCTACGAGCAGTACTTC. Amino acid sequence: CAISDHVGSGSYEQYF.

The chain joins TRBV7-8 to TRBJ2-1, with TRBD2 identical over 7 bases. This CDR3 is built from 16 residues. The V gene's germline CDR1 is SGHVS and CDR2 FQNEAQ. The J segment lost 0 bases and the V segment lost 1 base, leaving 3 bases of the junction unmatched. The CDR3 protein is CASSLVAGFSYNEQFF. DNA of the CDR3: TGTGCCAGCAGCTTAGTAGCGGGCTTCTCCTACAATGAGCAGTTCTTC.

This chain links TRBV9 with TRBJ2-1; maybe TRBD2 (7 bases). Germline V gene sequence: CDR1 SGDLS, CDR2 YYNGEE. Trimming removed 0 bases at V and 8 bases at J, with 21 bases between. The CDR3 extends over 17 amino acids. CDR3 sequence reads: CASSVVAGGGSIDEQFF. The DNA for the CDR3 is TGTGCCAGCAGCGTAGTAGCTGGGGGCGGGAGTATAGATGAGCAGTTCTTC. Together with reference TRBV9 and TRBJ2-1, the CDR3 gives the full variable domain: DSGVTQTPKHLITATGQRVTLRCSPRSGDLSVYWYQQSLDQGLQFLIQYYNGEERAKGNILERFSAQQFPDLHSELNLSSLELGDSALYFCASSVVAGGGSIDEQFFGPGTRLTVL.

This clone was counted a single time. The chain carries TRBV5-6 and TRBJ2-2; a possible D gene is TRBD1 (7 bases). This CDR3 is 16 amino acids long. CDR1 is SGHDT, CDR2 YYEEEE, per germline. Trimming stripped 2 bases from V and 7 bases from J, with 18 bases between. The CDR3, as DNA: TGTGCCAGCAGCTTTTGGACAGGAACGGGGGACGGGGAGCTGTTTTTT. Amino acids: CASSFWTGTGDGELFF.

The chain links TRBV7-9 to TRBJ2-1; no clear D gene. In germline, CDR1 is SEHNR, CDR2 FQNEAQ (reference sequence). The CDR3 totals 12 residues. Trimming shortened V by 5 bases and J by 4 bases, and 6 bases separated the two germline ends. CDR3 DNA sequence: TGTGCCAGCAGCGGGCTGTACAATGAGCAGTTCTTC. It yields the protein CASSGLYNEQFF.

The chain recombines TRBV6-1 with TRBJ2-7; D possibly corresponds to TRBD1 (6 bases). Trimming cost V 6 bases and J 5 bases, with 14 bases left between them. Germline CDR1 and CDR2: MNHNS and SASEGT. The length of the CDR3 is 13 residues. For the CDR3, the DNA is TGTGCCAGCAGCGCTACCGGGACAAACGAGCAGTACTTC. Translation gives CASSATGTNEQYF.

The V and J genes are TRBV6-5 and TRBJ2-7; 9 bases agree with TRBD1. Germline CDR1 reads MNHEY; CDR2 reads SVGAGI. The V segment lost 6 bases and the J segment 6 bases; nucleotides outside the gene matches: 9. The CDR3 length is 14 residues. The CDR3 DNA sequence: TGTGCCAGCAGACCACCGGGACAGGGAAGCGAGCAGTACTTC. Translating it yields CASRPPGQGSEQYF.

The J gene is TRBJ1-5, the V gene TRBV1; the table's TRBD1 call for D was not verified on the DNA. TRBV1 has pseudogene status. The CDR3 is 20 residues long. The CDR3 sequence is CTSSHTTGTGGVGGNQPQHF. The CDR3 coding sequence is TGCACCAGCAGCCATACAACCGGGACAGGGGGCGTGGGGGGCAATCAGCCCCAGCATTTT.

The chain couples TRBV15 to TRBJ2-1; 10 bases align to TRBD2. This CDR3 is 19 amino acids long. The germline V gene encodes CDR1 LNHNV and CDR2 YYDKDF (reference sequence). The V gene end was trimmed by 0 bases and the J gene end by 10 bases; junction bases not matched to a gene: 18. CDR3 region: CATSRDYRIAGGRGAEQFF. As DNA, the CDR3 is TGTGCCACCAGCAGAGATTACCGTATAGCGGGAGGCCGCGGTGCGGAGCAGTTCTTC.

The chain is built from TRBV5-1 and TRBJ2-3, with D maybe TRBD1 (6 bases). Germline values: CDR1 SGHRS, CDR2 YFSETQ. Between the trimmed V and J ends, which lost 4 bases and 4 bases, there was a span of 16 bases. The CDR3 totals 15 residues. This CDR3 is CASSDLTGSADTQYF. CDR3 nucleotide sequence: TGCGCCAGCAGCGACCTGACAGGCTCGGCAGATACGCAGTATTTT.

This rearrangement joins TRBV7-9 to TRBJ2-7; D unresolved. The CDR3 length is 13 residues. With 5 bases removed from V and 2 bases from J, the gap between germline ends came to 10 bases. In germline, CDR1 is SEHNR, CDR2 FQNEAQ (reference sequence). CDR3 protein: CASSPGLTYEQYF. CDR3 DNA sequence: TGTGCCAGCAGCCCCGGTTTAACCTACGAGCAGTACTTC.

The V gene is TRBV6-5, the J gene TRBJ1-1; D is ambiguous. The V end was cut by 2 bases, the J end by 1 base, with 5 bases between. The CDR3 consists of 13 residues. Germline V CDR1 and CDR2: MNHEY, SVGAGI. CDR3: CASSYTENTEAFF. The CDR3 nucleotides read TGTGCCAGCAGTTACACAGAGAACACTGAAGCTTTCTTT.

The chain recombines TRBV10-3 with TRBJ1-5; TRBD1 matches at 9 bases. The CDR3 runs 16 residues. Per the germline V gene, CDR1 is ENHRY and CDR2 is SYGVKD. Losses at the gene ends were 6 bases for V and 6 bases for J; bases not matched to a gene: 12. CDR3 coding DNA: TGTGCCATCAGCCAAAGGGACAGGGAGTACGGTCAGCCCCAGCATTTT. Residues: CAISQRDREYGQPQHF.

The gene calls are TRBV6-5 and TRBJ1-6; D unclear. The CDR3 has 14 residues. The germline V gene encodes CDR1 MNHEY and CDR2 SVGAGI. Trimming removed 2 bases from V and 7 bases from J, with 9 bases in between. CDR3 in DNA: TGTGCCAGCAGTTACGGCTACGGGAATTCACCCCTCCACTTT. Translating it yields CASSYGYGNSPLHF.